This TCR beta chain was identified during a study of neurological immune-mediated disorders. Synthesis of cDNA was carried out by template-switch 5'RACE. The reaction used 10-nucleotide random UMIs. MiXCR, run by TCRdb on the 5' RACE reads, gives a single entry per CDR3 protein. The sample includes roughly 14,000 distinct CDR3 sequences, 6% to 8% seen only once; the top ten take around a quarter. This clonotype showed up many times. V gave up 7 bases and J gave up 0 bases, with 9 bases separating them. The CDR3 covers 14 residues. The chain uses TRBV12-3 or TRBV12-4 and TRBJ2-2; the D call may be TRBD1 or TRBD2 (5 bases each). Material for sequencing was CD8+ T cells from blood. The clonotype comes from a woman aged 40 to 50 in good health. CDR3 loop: CASTPGPNTGELFF. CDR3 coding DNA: TGTGCCAGCACCCCGGGGCCGAACACCGGGGAGCTGTTTTTT.